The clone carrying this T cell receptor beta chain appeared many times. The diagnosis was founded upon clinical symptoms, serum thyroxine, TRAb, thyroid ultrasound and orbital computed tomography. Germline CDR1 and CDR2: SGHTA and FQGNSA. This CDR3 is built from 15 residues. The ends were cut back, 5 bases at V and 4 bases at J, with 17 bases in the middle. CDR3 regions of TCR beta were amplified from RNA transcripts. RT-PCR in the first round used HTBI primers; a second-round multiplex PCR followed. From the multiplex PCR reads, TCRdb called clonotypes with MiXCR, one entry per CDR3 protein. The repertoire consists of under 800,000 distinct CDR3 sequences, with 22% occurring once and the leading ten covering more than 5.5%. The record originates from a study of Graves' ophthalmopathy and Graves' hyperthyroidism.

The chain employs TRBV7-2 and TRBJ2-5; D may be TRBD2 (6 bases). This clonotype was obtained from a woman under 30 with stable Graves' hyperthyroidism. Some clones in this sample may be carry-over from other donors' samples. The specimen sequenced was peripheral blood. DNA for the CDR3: TGTGCCAGCAGCCGTACTCCCGCGGGGCTAGAGACCCAGTACTTC. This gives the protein CASSRTPAGLETQYF.